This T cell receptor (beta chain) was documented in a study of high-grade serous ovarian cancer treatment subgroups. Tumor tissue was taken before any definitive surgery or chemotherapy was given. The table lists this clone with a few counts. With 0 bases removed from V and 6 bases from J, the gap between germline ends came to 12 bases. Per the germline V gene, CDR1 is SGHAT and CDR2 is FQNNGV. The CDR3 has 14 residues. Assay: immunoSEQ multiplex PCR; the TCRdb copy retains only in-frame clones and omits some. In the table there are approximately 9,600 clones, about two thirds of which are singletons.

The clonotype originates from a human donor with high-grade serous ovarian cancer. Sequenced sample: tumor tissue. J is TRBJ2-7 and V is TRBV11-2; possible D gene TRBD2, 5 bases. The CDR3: CASSLEEAQVEQYF. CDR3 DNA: TGTGCCAGCAGCTTAGAGGAGGCCCAGGTCGAGCAGTACTTC.